The following is a TCR beta chain sequence with its context. Its specificity is not known. CDR1 and CDR2 (germline): MNHEY, SMNVEV (reference sequence). The CDR3 extends over 18 amino acids. The V gene lost 1 base and the J gene lost 1 base, with 14 bases spanning the gap. The record originates from a study of shared clonotypes between healthy human individuals. Whole-study context: Aged 18 to 49, the donors were a couple of women and three men.

Replicate PCRs from sorted subsets contained roughly 200 ng DNA, which is around 29,000 T cell genomes. The method was immunoSEQ multiplex PCR; TCRdb's version includes in-frame clones alone and lacks a portion of them. The profile shows millions of clones, about 95% of them singletons. Only CD45RO-negative cells positively selected for CCR7 counted as naive CD8 cells, so terminally differentiated effector memory CD45RA+ cells were excluded. Overall study results and limits: The sharing of roughly 5% of naive CD4 clonotypes was seen across a few donors. Generally, estimated richness proved larger in naive subsets than it did in memory subsets.

Sequenced material: naive CD8+ T cells sorted from blood. The rearrangement joins TRBV27 to TRBJ1-6; D is possibly TRBD1 (5 bases). The TCR originated in a man younger than 35 in good health. This CDR3 reads CASSLYSGGGSYNSPLHF. The CDR3 DNA follows: TGTGCCAGCAGTTTATACAGCGGGGGGGGATCCTATAATTCACCCCTCCACTTT.